These 2 T cell receptor beta chains came from one sample sequenced in a study of T-cell reconstitution after alpha-beta-depleted transplantation in children. Preparation of the TCRbeta library used unique molecular identifiers. A single record per CDR3 protein comes from TCRdb applying MiXCR to the PCR reads. In the table there are 300,000 or so distinct CDR3 sequences, about 10% of which are singletons. The sequencing here drew on PBMCs from the stem cell graft donor, taken from the stem cell graft. These receptors came from a human donor who donated a stem cell graft to a child with SCID.

This clonotype was seen repeatedly, ten times or more. The chain couples TRBV11-2 to TRBJ2-1; 11 nucleotides match TRBD2. Looked up from germline, CDR1 is SGHAT and CDR2 is FQNNGV. With 1 base clipped from V and 3 bases from J, the junction kept 20 bases outside the gene matches. CDR3 size: 22 residues. The CDR3 spells CASSLVKVPSGGTVEYYNEQFF. The CDR3 bases are TGTGCCAGCAGCTTAGTTAAGGTCCCTAGCGGGGGGACCGTCGAATACTACAATGAGCAGTTCTTC. Supplemented by reference TRBV11-2 and TRBJ2-1, the full variable domain reads EAGVAQSPRYKIIEKRQSVAFWCNPISGHATLYWYQQILGQGPKLLIQFQNNGVVDDSQLPKDRFSAERLKGVDSTLKIQPAKLEDSAVYLCASSLVKVPSGGTVEYYNEQFFGPGTRLTVL.

This clonotype was observed many times. The rearrangement joins TRBV24-1 to TRBJ2-1, with TRBD1 as a possible D gene (5 bases). The germline V and J ends were trimmed by 3 bases and 11 bases, with 10 bases remaining between them. The CDR3 spans 12 residues. The germline gives CDR1 KGHDR, CDR2 SFDVKD. CDR3 nucleotide sequence: TGTGCCACCAGTGATGCCGACAGACAGCAGTTCTTC. Its protein is CATSDADRQQFF.